Following are 21 T cell receptor beta chains from one sample sequenced in a study of CD8 T cells in ankylosing spondylitis (dated by TCRdb to about 2017). To prepare the library, 5' RACE was applied. This sample was sequenced with an Illumina HiSeq 2500. TCRdb reran the public reads through fastp at Q25 and MiXCR, keeping productive beta chains. Rows with one shared CDR3 protein collapse into an entry with the most common genes and DNA. This sample is represented by approximately 340,000 distinct CDR3 sequences; roughly 15% of them were singletons. Together, the top ten hold roughly 1.1% of the sample. The sequencing input was blood, either unsorted or a sorted T cell fraction (not recorded which). These TCRs come from a male donor with ankylosing spondylitis or in good health (not recorded which).

V is TRBV6-2 or TRBV6-3 and J is TRBJ2-3; D assignment may be TRBD1 or TRBD2 (6 bases each). The germline V gene encodes CDR1 MNHEY and CDR2 SVGEGT. The CDR3 runs to 17 residues. Trimming removed 2 bases at V and 1 base at J, with 16 bases between. The CDR3 loop is CASSYPGLRGGTDTQYF. CDR3 in DNA: TGTGCCAGCAGTTACCCGGGACTCAGGGGAGGCACAGATACGCAGTATTTT.

This clonotype was seen a few times. This chain joins TRBV5-1 and TRBJ2-2; tentatively, D is TRBD1 (6 bases). This CDR3 comprises 14 residues. From germline, CDR1 is SGHRS and CDR2 YFSETQ. Trimming left V 0 bases short and J 6 bases short, with 9 bases between. The CDR3 reads CASSLVTGAGELFF. In DNA form, the CDR3 reads TGCGCCAGCAGCTTGGTGACAGGAGCCGGGGAGCTGTTTTTT.

This chain uses TRBV12-3 or TRBV12-4 with TRBJ1-5; 7 bases are shared with TRBD1. The junction had 6 bases not matched to a gene; V was cut back by 1 base and J by 0 bases. CDR3 length equals 17 residues. CDR3 nucleotides: TGTGCCAGCAGTTTAGAGGGGGCGGATAATAGCAATCAGCCCCAGCATTTT. This sequence encodes CASSLEGADNSNQPQHF.

The chain carries TRBV18 and TRBJ1-3, with D possibly TRBD1 on 5 matching bases. Germline values: CDR1 KGHSH, CDR2 LQKENI. Trimming stripped 6 bases from V and 3 bases from J, with 15 bases between. The CDR3 spans 15 residues. The CDR3 bases are TGTGCCAGCTCCCCAACCCGACAGTTTGGAAACACCATATATTTT. This translates into CASSPTRQFGNTIYF.

In nucleotides, the CDR3 is TGTGCCAGCAGGATGGGAAGCTCCTATAATTCACCCCTCCACTTT. This sequence encodes CASRMGSSYNSPLHF. J is TRBJ1-6 and V is TRBV12-3 or TRBV12-4; D gene uncertain. V lost 6 bases, J lost 0 bases, and 9 bases lay in between. CDR3 length equals 15 residues.

This clonotype was counted between two and nine times. The chain combines TRBV6-2 or TRBV6-3 with TRBJ2-1; 9 bases are shared with TRBD1. The J segment lost 10 bases and the V segment lost 1 base, leaving 8 bases of the junction unmatched. This CDR3 has 15 residues. Germline V CDR1 and CDR2: MNHEY, SVGEGT. CDR3 in amino acids: CASSYWDRVVLEQFF. CDR3 nucleotides: TGTGCCAGCAGTTACTGGGACAGGGTAGTCCTCGAGCAGTTCTTC.

This sequence joins TRBV7-8 and TRBJ1-2, with TRBD1 matching over 9 bases. Germline loops: CDR1 SGHVS, CDR2 FQNEAQ. The trim removed 5 bases at V and 8 bases at J, leaving 12 bases unmatched. The CDR3 loop spans 15 amino acids. CDR3 DNA sequence: TGTGCCAGCAGCCCACGAACAGGGGGCGAGGGAGGCTACACCTTC. It encodes CASSPRTGGEGGYTF.

In this sample, this clonotype turned up a few times. V is TRBV2 and J is TRBJ2-2; the match to TRBD1 covers 12 bases. Germline CDR1 SNHLY, CDR2 FYNNEI. V lost 6 bases to trimming and J lost 6 bases; unmatched junction nucleotides: 14. CDR3 length equals 18 residues. The CDR3 reads CASSPLPPGQGAPGELFF. For the CDR3, the DNA is TGTGCCAGCAGCCCGTTACCTCCGGGACAGGGGGCACCCGGGGAGCTGTTTTTT.

The chain joins TRBV5-1 to TRBJ1-1; the D is unclear. Germline CDR1 reads SGHRS; CDR2 reads YFSETQ. The CDR3 length is 15 residues. V was trimmed by 3 bases and J by 3 bases, leaving 15 bases between them. The CDR3 region is CASSSRTSRDTEAFF. In DNA, the CDR3 is TGCGCCAGCAGCTCCCGGACTAGTAGGGACACTGAAGCTTTCTTT.

This sequence joins TRBV5-5 and TRBJ2-5, with D possibly being TRBD2 (5 bases). The CDR3 runs to 14 residues. The V gene lost 0 bases and the J gene lost 2 bases, with 8 bases spanning the gap. The germline CDR1 and CDR2 sequences are SGHKS and YYEKEE (reference sequence). CDR3 sequence: CASSLVEGQETQYF. In nucleotides, the CDR3 is TGTGCCAGCAGCTTGGTTGAGGGACAAGAGACCCAGTACTTC.

The rearrangement links TRBV7-9 to TRBJ2-3, with TRBD1 as a possible D gene (6 bases). Deletions cut 2 bases from V and 6 bases from J, with 12 bases between. Germline V gives CDR1 SEHNR, CDR2 FQNEAQ (reference sequence). The CDR3 loop spans 14 amino acids. CDR3 residues: CASSLRAGADTQYF. The CDR3 nucleotides are TGTGCCAGCAGCTTAAGGGCAGGGGCGGATACGCAGTATTTT.

This clonotype has more than one count but fewer than ten. J is TRBJ2-2 and V is TRBV2, with 9 bases fitting TRBD1. Trimming took 0 bases from V and 1 from J; bases not matched to a gene: 12. The germline gives CDR1 SNHLY, CDR2 FYNNEI. CDR3 length: 20 residues. The CDR3 region is CASSEAHGQGKERNTGELFF. CDR3 bases: TGTGCCAGCAGTGAAGCGCATGGACAGGGGAAGGAAAGGAACACCGGGGAGCTGTTTTTT.

This clonotype has only a few counts. CDR3 residues: CATSRSPSAAGGDTQYF. The CDR3 bases are TGTGCCACCAGCAGGAGCCCATCCGCGGCAGGGGGAGATACGCAGTATTTT. The chain links TRBV15 to TRBJ2-3; TRBD1 matches 7 bases. The germline CDR1 and CDR2 sequences are LNHNV and YYDKDF (reference sequence). Unmatched junction bases numbered 14, after V lost 3 bases and J lost 5 bases. CDR3 length equals 17 residues.

This rearrangement joins TRBV9 to TRBJ2-5; D may be TRBD2 (5 bases). CDR1 is SGDLS and CDR2 is YYNGEE in the germline V gene. Between the trimmed V and J ends, which lost 0 bases and 5 bases, there was a span of 8 bases. CDR3 size: 13 residues. The DNA of the CDR3 is TGTGCCAGCAGCGTAGCTACTAGGGAGACCCAGTACTTC. It translates to CASSVATRETQYF.

CDR3 loop: CASSLARDSAAETQYF. The CDR3 DNA reads as TGCGCCAGCAGCTTGGCAAGGGACTCCGCAGCAGAGACCCAGTACTTC. This sequence joins TRBV5-1 and TRBJ2-5, with D possibly being TRBD2 (6 bases). Germline loops: CDR1 SGHRS, CDR2 YFSETQ. This CDR3 has 16 amino acids. The V gene lost 0 bases and the J gene lost 4 bases, with 16 bases spanning the gap.

This clonotype was counted many times. The chain couples TRBV10-3 to TRBJ2-1, with D hard to call. The CDR3 length is 13 residues. Germline-derived CDR1 and CDR2 are ENHRY and SYGVKD. With 6 bases removed from V and 8 bases from J, the gap between germline ends came to 14 bases. CDR3 DNA: TGTGCCATCAGCCAAATCGAATATCATGAGCAGTTCTTC. This encodes CAISQIEYHEQFF.

V gene TRBV2 combines with J gene TRBJ2-1; TRBD2 matches 7 bases. V was pared by 9 bases and J by 4 bases, with 3 bases of the junction left unmatched. CDR3 length: 12 amino acids. CDR1 is SNHLY, CDR2 FYNNEI, per germline. CDR3 sequence reads: CASAGEYNEQFF. The DNA of the CDR3 is TGTGCCAGTGCGGGAGAGTACAATGAGCAGTTCTTC.

The rearrangement uses TRBV7-8 and TRBJ1-1, with a possible D match to TRBD1 (5 bases). Trimming shortened V by 0 bases and J by 7 bases, and 15 bases separated the two germline ends. Germline lookup yields CDR1 SGHVS and CDR2 FQNEAQ. The CDR3 spans 15 residues. CDR3 in DNA: TGTGCCAGCAGCTTAGCACTTCTGGGGGTCGGTGAAGCTTTCTTT. Amino acids: CASSLALLGVGEAFF.

This clonotype occurred many times. This chain connects TRBV9 to TRBJ1-2, with TRBD1 matching 9 bases. V gave up 3 bases and J gave up 1 base; unmatched junction bases: 1. CDR3 length: 14 residues. CDR1 and CDR2 from the germline V gene are SGDLS and YYNGEE. The CDR3 DNA follows: TGTGCCAGCAGCGCGGGACAGGGTAACTATGGCTACACCTTC. Its protein product is CASSAGQGNYGYTF.

This clonotype was seen only a few times. The rearrangement joins TRBV7-2 to TRBJ1-1; D is uncertain. The CDR3 is 12 amino acids. V shed 2 bases and J shed 11 bases, with 12 bases lying between them. The V gene's germline CDR1 is SGHTA and CDR2 FQGNSA. This CDR3 is CASSLLGNGAFF. The CDR3, as DNA: TGTGCCAGCAGCTTACTTGGGAATGGGGCTTTCTTT. Supplemented by reference TRBV7-2 and TRBJ1-1, the full variable domain reads GAGVSQSPSNKVTEKGKDVELRCDPISGHTALYWYRQSLGQGLEFLIYFQGNSAPDKSGLPSDRFSAERTGGSVSTLTIQRTQQEDSAVYLCASSLLGNGAFFGQGTRLTVV.

This clonotype came up a few times. CDR3 amino acids: CSASRESNEQFF. The CDR3 DNA reads as TGCAGTGCTAGTCGGGAGTCCAATGAGCAGTTCTTC. V usage is TRBV20-1 and J usage is TRBJ2-1; D might be TRBD2 (6 bases). V was trimmed by 3 bases and J by 6 bases, leaving 9 bases between them. This CDR3 spans 12 amino acids. CDR1 is DFQATT, CDR2 SNEGSKA, per germline (reference sequence).